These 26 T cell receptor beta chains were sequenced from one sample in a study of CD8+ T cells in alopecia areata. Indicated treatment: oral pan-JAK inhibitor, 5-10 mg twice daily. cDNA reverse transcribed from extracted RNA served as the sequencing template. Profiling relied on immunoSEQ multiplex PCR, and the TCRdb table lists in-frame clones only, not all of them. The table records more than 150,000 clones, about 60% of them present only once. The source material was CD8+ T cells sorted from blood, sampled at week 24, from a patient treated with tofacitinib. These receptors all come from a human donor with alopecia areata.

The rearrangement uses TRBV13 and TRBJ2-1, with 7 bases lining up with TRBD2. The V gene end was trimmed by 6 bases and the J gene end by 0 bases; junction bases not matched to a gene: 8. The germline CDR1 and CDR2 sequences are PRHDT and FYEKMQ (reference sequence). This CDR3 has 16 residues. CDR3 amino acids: CASSWGGPGSYNEQFF. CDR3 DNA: TGTGCCAGCAGTTGGGGGGGACCTGGCTCCTACAATGAGCAGTTCTTC. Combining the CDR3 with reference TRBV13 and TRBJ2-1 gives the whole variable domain AAGVIQSPRHLIKEKRETATLKCYPIPRHDTVYWYQQGPGQDPQFLISFYEKMQSDKGSIPDRFSAQQFSDYHSELNMSSLELGDSALYFCASSWGGPGSYNEQFFGPGTRLTVL.

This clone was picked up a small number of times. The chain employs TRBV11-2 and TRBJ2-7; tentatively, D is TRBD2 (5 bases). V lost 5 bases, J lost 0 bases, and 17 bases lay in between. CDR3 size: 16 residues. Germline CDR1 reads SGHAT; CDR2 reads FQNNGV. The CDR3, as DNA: TGTGCCAGCAGCCCAGAGGGTGGCGGTGTCTCCTACGAGCAGTACTTC. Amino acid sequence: CASSPEGGGVSYEQYF.

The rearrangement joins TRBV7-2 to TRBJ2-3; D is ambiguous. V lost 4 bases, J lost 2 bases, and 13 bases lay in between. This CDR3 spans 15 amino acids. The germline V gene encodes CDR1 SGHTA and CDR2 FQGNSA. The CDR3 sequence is CASSWPGLSTDTQYF. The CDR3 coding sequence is TGTGCCAGCAGCTGGCCCGGGCTATCCACAGATACGCAGTATTTT.

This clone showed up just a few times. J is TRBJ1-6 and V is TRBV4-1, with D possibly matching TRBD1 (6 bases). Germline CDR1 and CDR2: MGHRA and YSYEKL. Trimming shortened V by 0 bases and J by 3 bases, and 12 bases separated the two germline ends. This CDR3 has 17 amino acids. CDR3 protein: CASSQDTGAFYNSPLHF. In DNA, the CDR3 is TGCGCCAGCAGCCAAGATACGGGGGCTTTCTATAATTCACCCCTCCACTTT.

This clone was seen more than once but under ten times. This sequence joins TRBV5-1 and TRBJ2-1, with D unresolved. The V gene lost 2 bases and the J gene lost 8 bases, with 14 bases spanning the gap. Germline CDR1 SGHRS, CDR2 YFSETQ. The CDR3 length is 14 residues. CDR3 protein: CASSFTSLRDEQFF. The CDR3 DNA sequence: TGCGCCAGCAGCTTTACCAGCCTACGCGATGAGCAGTTCTTC.

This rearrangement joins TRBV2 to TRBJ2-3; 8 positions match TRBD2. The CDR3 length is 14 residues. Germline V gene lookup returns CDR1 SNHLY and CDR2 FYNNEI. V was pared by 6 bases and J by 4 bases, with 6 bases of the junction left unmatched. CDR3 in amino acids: CASSPGGPADTQYF. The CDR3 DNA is TGTGCCAGCAGCCCGGGGGGGCCTGCAGATACGCAGTATTTT.

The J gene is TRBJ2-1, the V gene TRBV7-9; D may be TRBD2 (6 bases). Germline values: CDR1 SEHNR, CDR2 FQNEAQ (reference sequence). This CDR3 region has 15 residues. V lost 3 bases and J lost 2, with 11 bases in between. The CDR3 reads CASSLGGFPYNEQFF. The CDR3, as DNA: TGTGCCAGCAGCTTGGGGGGTTTCCCCTACAATGAGCAGTTCTTC.

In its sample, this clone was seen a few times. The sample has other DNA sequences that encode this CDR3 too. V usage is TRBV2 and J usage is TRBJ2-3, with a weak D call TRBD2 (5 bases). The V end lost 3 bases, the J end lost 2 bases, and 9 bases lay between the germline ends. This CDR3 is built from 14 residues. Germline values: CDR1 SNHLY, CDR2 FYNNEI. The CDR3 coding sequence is TGTGCCAGCAGTGAGGGGAGAGACACAGATACGCAGTATTTT. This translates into CASSEGRDTDTQYF.

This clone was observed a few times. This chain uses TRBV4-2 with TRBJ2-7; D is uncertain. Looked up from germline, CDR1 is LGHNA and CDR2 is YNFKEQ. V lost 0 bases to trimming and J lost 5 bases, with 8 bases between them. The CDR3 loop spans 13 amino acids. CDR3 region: CASSQEHADEQYF. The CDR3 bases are TGTGCCAGCAGCCAAGAACACGCGGACGAGCAGTACTTC.

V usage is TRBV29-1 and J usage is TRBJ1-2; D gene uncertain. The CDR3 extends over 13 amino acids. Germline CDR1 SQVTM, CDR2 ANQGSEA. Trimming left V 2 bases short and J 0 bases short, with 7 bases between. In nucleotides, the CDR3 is TGCAGCGTTGAAAGCCGAACTAACTATGGCTACACCTTC. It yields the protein CSVESRTNYGYTF. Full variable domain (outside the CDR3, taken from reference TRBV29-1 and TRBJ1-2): SAVISQKPSRDICQRGTSLTIQCQVDSQVTMMFWYRQQPGQSLTLIATANQGSEATYESGFVIDKFPISRPNLTFSTLTVSNMSPEDSSIYLCSVESRTNYGYTFGSGTRLTVV.

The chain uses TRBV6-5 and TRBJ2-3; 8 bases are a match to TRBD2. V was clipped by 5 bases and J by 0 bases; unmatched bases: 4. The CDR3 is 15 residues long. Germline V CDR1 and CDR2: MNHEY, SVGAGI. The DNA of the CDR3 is TGTGCCAGCAGTCATATAGCGGGGAGCACAGATACGCAGTATTTT. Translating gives CASSHIAGSTDTQYF.

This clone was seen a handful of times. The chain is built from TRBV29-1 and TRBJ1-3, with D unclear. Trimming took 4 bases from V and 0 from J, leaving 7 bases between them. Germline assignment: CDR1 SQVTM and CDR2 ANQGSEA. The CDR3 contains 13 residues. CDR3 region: CSVVSVSGNTIYF. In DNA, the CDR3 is TGCAGCGTTGTTTCGGTCTCTGGAAACACCATATATTTT.

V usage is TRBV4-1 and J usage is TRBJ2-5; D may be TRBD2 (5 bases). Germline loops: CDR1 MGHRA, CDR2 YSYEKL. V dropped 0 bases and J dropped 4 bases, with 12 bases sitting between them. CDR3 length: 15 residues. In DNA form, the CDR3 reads TGCGCCAGCAGCCAAGAAGGAGGAGGTGGAGAGACCCAGTACTTC. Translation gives CASSQEGGGGETQYF.

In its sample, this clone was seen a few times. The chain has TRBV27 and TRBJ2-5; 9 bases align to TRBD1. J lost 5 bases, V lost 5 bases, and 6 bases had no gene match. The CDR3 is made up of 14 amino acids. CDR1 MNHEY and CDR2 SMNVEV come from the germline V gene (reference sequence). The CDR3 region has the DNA TGTGCCAGCAGTCTCACAGGGGGCTTTGAGACCCAGTACTTC. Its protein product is CASSLTGGFETQYF.

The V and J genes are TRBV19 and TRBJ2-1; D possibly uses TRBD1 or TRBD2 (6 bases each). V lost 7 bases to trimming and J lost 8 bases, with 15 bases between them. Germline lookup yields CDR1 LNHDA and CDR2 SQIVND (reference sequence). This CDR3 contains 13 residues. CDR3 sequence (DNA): TGTGCCAGTACTGTCGGGGGCCTTGATGAGCAGTTCTTC. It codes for CASTVGGLDEQFF.

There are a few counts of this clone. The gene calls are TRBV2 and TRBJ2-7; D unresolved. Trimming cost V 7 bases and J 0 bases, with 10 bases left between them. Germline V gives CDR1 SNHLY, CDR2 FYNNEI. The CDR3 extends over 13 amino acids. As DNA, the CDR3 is TGTGCCAGCATGGGCACCAGCTCCTACGAGCAGTACTTC. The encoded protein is CASMGTSSYEQYF.

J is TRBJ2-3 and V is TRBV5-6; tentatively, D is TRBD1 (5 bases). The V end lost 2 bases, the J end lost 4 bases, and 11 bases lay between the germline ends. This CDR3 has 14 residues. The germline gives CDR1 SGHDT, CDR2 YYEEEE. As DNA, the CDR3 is TGTGCCAGCAGCTTTCAGGGATCTCCAGATACGCAGTATTTT. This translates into CASSFQGSPDTQYF.

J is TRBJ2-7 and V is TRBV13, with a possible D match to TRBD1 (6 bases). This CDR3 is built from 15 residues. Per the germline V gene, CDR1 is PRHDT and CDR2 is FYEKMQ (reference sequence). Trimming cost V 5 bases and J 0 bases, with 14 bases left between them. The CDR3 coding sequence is TGTGCCAGCAGCCCCCGGGACAAACACTCCTACGAGCAGTACTTC. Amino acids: CASSPRDKHSYEQYF.

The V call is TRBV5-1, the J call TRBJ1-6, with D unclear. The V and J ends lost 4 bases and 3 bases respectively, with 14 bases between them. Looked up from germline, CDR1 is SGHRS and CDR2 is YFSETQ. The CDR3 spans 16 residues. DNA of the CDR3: TGCGCCAGCAGCCTATTCCCGGGCGGCTATAATTCACCCCTCCACTTT. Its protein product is CASSLFPGGYNSPLHF.

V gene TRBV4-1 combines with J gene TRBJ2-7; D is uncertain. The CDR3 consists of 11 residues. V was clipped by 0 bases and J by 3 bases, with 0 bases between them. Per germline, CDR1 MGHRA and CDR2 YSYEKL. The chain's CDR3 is CASSQDYEQYF. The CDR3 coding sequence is TGCGCCAGCAGCCAAGACTACGAGCAGTACTTC.

CDR3 nucleotide sequence: TGTGCCAGCAGCTTAGTGGGGTACGAGCAGTTCTTC. Translating it yields CASSLVGYEQFF. The rearrangement uses TRBV7-2 and TRBJ2-1; D gene ambiguous. The germline V gene encodes CDR1 SGHTA and CDR2 FQGNSA. V was pared by 1 base and J by 10 bases, with 8 bases between. The CDR3 runs to 12 residues. The whole variable domain, remainder taken from reference TRBV7-2 and TRBJ2-1, is GAGVSQSPSNKVTEKGKDVELRCDPISGHTALYWYRQSLGQGLEFLIYFQGNSAPDKSGLPSDRFSAERTGGSVSTLTIQRTQQEDSAVYLCASSLVGYEQFFGPGTRLTVL.

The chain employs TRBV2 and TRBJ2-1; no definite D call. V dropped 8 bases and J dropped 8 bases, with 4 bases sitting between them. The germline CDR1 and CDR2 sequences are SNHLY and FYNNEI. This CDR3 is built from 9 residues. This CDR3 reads CASPHEQFF. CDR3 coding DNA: TGTGCCAGCCCCCATGAGCAGTTCTTC.

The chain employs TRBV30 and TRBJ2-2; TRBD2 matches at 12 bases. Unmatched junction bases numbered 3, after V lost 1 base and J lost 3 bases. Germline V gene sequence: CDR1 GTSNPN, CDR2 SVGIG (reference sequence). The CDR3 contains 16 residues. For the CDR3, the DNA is TGTGCCTGGAGTGGACTAGCGGGGGATCACACCGGGGAGCTGTTTTTT. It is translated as CAWSGLAGDHTGELFF.

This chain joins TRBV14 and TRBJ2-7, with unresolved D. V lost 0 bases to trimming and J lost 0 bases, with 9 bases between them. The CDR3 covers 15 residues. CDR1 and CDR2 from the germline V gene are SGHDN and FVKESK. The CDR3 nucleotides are TGTGCCAGCAGCCAAGATCGGACGGACTCCTACGAGCAGTACTTC. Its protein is CASSQDRTDSYEQYF.

This chain's CDR3 is CAIPQGNTEAFF. As DNA, the CDR3 is TGTGCCATCCCCCAGGGTAACACTGAAGCTTTCTTT. This chain joins TRBV7-9 and TRBJ1-1, with TRBD1 as a possible D gene (5 bases). The CDR3 sequence is 12 residues long. V dropped 10 bases and J dropped 2 bases, with 11 bases sitting between them. Germline values: CDR1 SEHNR, CDR2 FQNEAQ (reference sequence).

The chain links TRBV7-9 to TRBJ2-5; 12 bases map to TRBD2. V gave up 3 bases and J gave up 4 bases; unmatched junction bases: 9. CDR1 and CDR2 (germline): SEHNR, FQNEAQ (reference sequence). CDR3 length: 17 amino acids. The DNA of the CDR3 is TGTGCCAGCAGCTTTTCCTATCCGACTAGCGGGAGAGAGACCCAGTACTTC. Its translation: CASSFSYPTSGRETQYF.